This TCR beta chain was captured by sequencing in a study of T cell clonality in common variable immunodeficiency. The germline gives CDR1 DFQATT, CDR2 SNEGSKA (reference sequence). There are 11 residues in the CDR3. Trimming shortened V by 3 bases and J by 9 bases, and 9 bases separated the two germline ends. Patients had low serum IgG, IgA and/or IgM and specific antibody deficiency. Aged roughly 9 to 65 years, CVID subjects averaged around 40 years old. Blood came from CVID subjects not ill and not taking immunomodulatory or immunosuppressive medication. This clone was counted at least ten times. Its antigen is still unknown. Read sequence stops 3 residues before the CDR3 end, and the germline J gene provides the missing end. Study-level results: Compared with healthy controls, CVID subjects showed increased TCRbeta clonality, mostly in about a third. Reportedly, TCR beta sequences from common variable immunodeficiency showed fewer deletions and N-nucleotide insertions.

Repertoires were generated with immunoSEQ multiplex PCR, while TCRdb's copy carries only in-frame clones and drops some. The specimen has 25,000 to 30,000 clones, none found just once. The J gene is TRBJ2-4, the V gene TRBV20-1, with D possibly matching TRBD2 (6 bases). This clonotype was obtained from a human donor with common variable immunodeficiency. Sequenced sample: peripheral blood mononuclear cells. Partial CDR3 DNA: TGCAGTGCTAGGGGGGACTTCATT. Its protein is CSARGDFI. The full CDR3 protein is CSARGDFIQYF.